This T cell receptor (beta chain) was sequenced during a study of blood T cells in healthy people across ages. Through a sample-barcoded 5' primer and a J-beta primer mix, a second PCR was run for roughly 7 to 12 cycles. TCRdb re-called the 5' RACE reads with MiXCR, one entry per CDR3 protein. The sample carries approximately 1.5 million distinct CDR3 sequences, roughly 43% recorded once. The CDR3 runs 15 residues. V lost 5 bases and J 2 bases, leaving 10 bases between the germline ends. The chain employs TRBV12-3 or TRBV12-4 and TRBJ2-6; D not resolved. The sequenced sample consisted of blood. The TCR sequence derives from a young woman in good health. The CDR3 nucleotides read TGTGCCAGCAGTCCCCACGCAGCTGGGGCCAACGTCCTGACTTTC. Translating gives CASSPHAAGANVLTF.